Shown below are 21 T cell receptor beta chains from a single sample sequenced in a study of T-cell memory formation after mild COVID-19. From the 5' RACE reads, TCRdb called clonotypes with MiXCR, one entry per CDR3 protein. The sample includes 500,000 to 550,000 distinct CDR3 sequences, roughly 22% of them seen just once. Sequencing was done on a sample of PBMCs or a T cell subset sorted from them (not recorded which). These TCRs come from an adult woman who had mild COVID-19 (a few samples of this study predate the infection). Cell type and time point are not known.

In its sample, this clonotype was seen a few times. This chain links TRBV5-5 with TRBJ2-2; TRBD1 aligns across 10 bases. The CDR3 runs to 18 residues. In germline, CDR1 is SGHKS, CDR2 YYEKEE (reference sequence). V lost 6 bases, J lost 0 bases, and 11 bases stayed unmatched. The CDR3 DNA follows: TGTGCCAGCAACACAGGGACAGGGGTAGTCGCGAACACCGGGGAGCTGTTTTTT. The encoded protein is CASNTGTGVVANTGELFF.

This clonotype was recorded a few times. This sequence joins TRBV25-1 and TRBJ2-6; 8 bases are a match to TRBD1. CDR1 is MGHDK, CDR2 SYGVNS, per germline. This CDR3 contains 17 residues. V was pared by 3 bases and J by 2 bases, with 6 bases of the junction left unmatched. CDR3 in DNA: TGTGCCAGCAGTGAGACAGGGGCGCTGACTGGGGCCAACGTCCTGACTTTC. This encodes CASSETGALTGANVLTF.

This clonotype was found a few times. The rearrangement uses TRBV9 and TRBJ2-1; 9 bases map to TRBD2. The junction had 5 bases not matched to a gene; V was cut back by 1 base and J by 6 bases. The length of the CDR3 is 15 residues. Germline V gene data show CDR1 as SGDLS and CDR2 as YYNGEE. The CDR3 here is CASSVIAGVSNEQFF. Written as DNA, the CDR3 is TGTGCCAGCAGCGTAATAGCGGGAGTTTCCAATGAGCAGTTCTTC.

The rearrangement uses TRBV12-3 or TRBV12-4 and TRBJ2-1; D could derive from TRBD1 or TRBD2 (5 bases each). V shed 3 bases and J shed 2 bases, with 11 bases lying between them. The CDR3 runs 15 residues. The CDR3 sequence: CASSLRRDPYNEQFF. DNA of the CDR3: TGTGCCAGCAGTTTGCGACGGGACCCCTACAATGAGCAGTTCTTC.

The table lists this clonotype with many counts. The CDR3 reads CASSLSQGYNEQFF. The DNA for the CDR3 is TGTGCCAGCAGTTTATCGCAGGGCTACAATGAGCAGTTCTTC. The chain carries TRBV12-3 or TRBV12-4 and TRBJ2-1, with D possibly being TRBD1 (5 bases). There are 14 residues in the CDR3. The ends were cut back, 2 bases at V and 3 bases at J, with 8 bases in the middle.

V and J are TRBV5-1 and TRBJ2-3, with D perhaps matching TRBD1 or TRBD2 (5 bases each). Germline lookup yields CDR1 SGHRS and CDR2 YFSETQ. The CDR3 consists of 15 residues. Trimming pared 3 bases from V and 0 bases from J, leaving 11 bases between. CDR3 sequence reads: CASSSGTFSTDTQYF. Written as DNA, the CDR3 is TGCGCCAGCAGCTCCGGGACGTTTAGCACAGATACGCAGTATTTT.

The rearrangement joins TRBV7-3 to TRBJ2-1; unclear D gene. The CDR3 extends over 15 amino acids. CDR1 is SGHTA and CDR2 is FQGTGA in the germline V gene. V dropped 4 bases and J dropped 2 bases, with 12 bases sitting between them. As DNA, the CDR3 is TGTGCCAGCAGCTCGGTAGCTACAGCCTACAATGAGCAGTTCTTC. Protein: CASSSVATAYNEQFF.

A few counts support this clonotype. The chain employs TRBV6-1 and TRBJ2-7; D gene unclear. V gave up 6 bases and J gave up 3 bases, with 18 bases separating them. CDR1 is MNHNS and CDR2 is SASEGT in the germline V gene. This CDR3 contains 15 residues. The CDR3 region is CASSLQSTQFYEQYF. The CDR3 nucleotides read TGTGCCAGCAGCCTCCAGTCCACCCAATTCTACGAGCAGTACTTC.

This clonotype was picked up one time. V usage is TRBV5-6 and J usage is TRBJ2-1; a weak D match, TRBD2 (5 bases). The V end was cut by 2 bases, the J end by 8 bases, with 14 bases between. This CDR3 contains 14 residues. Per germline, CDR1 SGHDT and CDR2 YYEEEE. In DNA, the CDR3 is TGTGCCAGCAGCTTTTTATCCGGGATGCATGAGCAGTTCTTC. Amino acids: CASSFLSGMHEQFF.

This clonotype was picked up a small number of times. The CDR3 sequence: CASTPGQARTDTQYF. CDR3 coding DNA: TGTGCCAGCACCCCGGGACAGGCCCGCACAGATACGCAGTATTTT. This rearrangement joins TRBV6-5 to TRBJ2-3, with TRBD1 matching 8 bases. Looked up from germline, CDR1 is MNHEY and CDR2 is SVGAGI. With V trimmed by 7 bases and J by 1 base, 7 bases remained unmatched. The CDR3 spans 15 residues.

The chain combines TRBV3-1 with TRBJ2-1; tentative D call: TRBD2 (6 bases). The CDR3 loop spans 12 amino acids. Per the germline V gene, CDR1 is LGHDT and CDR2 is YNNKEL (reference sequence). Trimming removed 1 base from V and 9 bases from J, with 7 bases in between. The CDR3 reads CASSQAEGEQFF. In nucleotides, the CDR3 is TGTGCCAGCAGCCAAGCGGAGGGTGAGCAGTTCTTC.

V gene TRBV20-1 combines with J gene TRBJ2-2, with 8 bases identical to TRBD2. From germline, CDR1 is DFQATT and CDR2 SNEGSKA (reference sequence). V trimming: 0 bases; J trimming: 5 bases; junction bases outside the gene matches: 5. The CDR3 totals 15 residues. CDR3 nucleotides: TGCAGTGCTAGAGATGTTTCTAGCGGGACCGGGGAGCTGTTTTTT. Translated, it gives CSARDVSSGTGELFF.

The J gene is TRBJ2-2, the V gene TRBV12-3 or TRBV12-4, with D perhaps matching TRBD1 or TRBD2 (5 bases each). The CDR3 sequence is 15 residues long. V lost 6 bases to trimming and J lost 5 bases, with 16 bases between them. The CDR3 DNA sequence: TGTGCCAGCAGGAGAGGGGCTCTGGGGACCGGGGAGCTGTTTTTT. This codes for CASRRGALGTGELFF.

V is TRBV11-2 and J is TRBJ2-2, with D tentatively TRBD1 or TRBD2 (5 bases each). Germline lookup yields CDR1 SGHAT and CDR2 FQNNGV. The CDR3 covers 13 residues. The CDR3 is CANGALNTGELFF. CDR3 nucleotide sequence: TGTGCTAACGGGGCCCTGAACACCGGGGAGCTGTTTTTT.

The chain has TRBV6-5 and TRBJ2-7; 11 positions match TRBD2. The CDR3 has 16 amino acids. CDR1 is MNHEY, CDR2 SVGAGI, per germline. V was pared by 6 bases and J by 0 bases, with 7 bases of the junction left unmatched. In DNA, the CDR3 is TGTGCCAGCAGACCTACTAGCGGGAGAAGCTCCTACGAGCAGTACTTC. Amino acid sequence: CASRPTSGRSSYEQYF.

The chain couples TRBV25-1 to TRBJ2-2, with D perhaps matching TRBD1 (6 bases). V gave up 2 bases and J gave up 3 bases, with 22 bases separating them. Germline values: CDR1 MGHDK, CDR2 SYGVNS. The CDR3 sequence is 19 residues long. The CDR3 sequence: CASSEMGPKQGADTGELFF. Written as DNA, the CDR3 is TGTGCCAGCAGTGAAATGGGGCCAAAACAGGGAGCGGACACCGGGGAGCTGTTTTTT.

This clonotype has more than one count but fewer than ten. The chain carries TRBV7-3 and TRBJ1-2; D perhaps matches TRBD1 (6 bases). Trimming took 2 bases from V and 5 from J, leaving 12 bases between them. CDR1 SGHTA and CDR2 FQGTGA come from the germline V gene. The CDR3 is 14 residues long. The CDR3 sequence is CASSLGGAGYGYTF. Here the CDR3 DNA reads TGTGCCAGCAGCTTAGGGGGCGCTGGGTATGGCTACACCTTC.

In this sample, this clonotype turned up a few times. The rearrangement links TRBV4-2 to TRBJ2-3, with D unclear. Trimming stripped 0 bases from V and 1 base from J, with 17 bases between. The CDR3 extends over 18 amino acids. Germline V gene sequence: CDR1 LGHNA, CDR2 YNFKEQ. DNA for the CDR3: TGTGCCAGCAGCCAAGAATTACTGAGCATAACCCGCACAGATACGCAGTATTTT. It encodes CASSQELLSITRTDTQYF.

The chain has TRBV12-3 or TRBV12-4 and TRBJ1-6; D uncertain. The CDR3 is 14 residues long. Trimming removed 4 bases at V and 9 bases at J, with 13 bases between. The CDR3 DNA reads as TGTGCCAGCAGTTGGGGAGAAGGAATTTCACCCCTCCACTTT. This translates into CASSWGEGISPLHF.

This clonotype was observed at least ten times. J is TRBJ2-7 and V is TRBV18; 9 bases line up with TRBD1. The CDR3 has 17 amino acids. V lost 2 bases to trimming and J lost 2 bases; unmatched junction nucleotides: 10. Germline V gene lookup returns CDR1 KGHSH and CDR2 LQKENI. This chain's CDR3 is CASSPTRTGQGTYEQYF. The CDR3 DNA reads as TGTGCCAGCTCACCAACACGAACGGGACAGGGAACCTACGAGCAGTACTTC.

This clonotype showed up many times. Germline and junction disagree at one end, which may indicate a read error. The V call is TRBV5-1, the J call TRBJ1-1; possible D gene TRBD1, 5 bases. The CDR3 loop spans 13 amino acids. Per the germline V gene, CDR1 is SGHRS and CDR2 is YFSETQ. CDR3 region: CASSSTGNTEAFF. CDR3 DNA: TGTGCCAGCAGCTCAACAGGGAACACTGAAGCTTTCTTT.